This section outlines one TCR beta chain sequence together with its context. Its antigen is unidentified. Compared with germline, one end of the junction differs, possibly owing to a read error. A single record per CDR3 protein comes from TCRdb applying MiXCR to the 5' RACE reads. Of more than 200,000 distinct CDR3 sequences in the sample, over 15% were seen once. This entry belongs to a study of T-cell memory formation after mild COVID-19. Study context: The two donors had largely donor-specific TCR clusters.

Germline lookup yields CDR1 DFQATT and CDR2 SNEGSKA (reference sequence). This CDR3 contains 17 residues. Study findings and constraints: Contracting clones localized mainly to CM and EM when CD4+ and mainly to EMRA when CD8+. Balance between CD4 and CD8 was seen in clones contracting day 15 to 85, and a CD4+ lean was seen in later expanders. Some SARS-CoV-2-responding clones were already detected in memory before infection.

This clonotype was sampled from a man in his late teens or twenties who had mild COVID-19 (a few samples of this study predate the infection). Cell type and time point are not known. Input material: PBMCs or a T cell subset sorted from them (not recorded which). The chain carries TRBV20-1 and TRBJ2-1, with D perhaps matching TRBD1 (7 bases). The chain's CDR3 is CSARGRSSARGYNEQFF. The CDR3 nucleotides read TGCAGTGCGAGAGGGAGGAGTAGCGCCAGGGGGTACAATGAGCAGTTCTTC.